This paragraph reports one T cell receptor beta chain. Its antigen remains unknown. Germline-derived CDR1 and CDR2 are KGHDR and SFDVKD. The CDR3 consists of 16 residues. The data originate from a study of post-analysis software for immune sequencing data. Whole-study findings and limits: Multiple sclerosis patients showed significantly lower normalized Chao1 diversity than controls did. Five TRBV segments, including TRBV5-6, TRBV5-1 and TRBV20-1, were more frequent in patients than controls.

TCR beta cDNA libraries had unique molecular identifiers. T cells numbering roughly 1 to 10 million yielded approximately 500,000 cDNA molecules. TCRdb called the PCR reads again in MiXCR, with one record for every CDR3 protein. There are 750,000 to 950,000 distinct CDR3 sequences in the sample; about 50% occur only once, and 4% to 5.5% lies in the top ten. The V call is TRBV24-1, the J call TRBJ2-1; 14 bases map to TRBD2. The closer fit of TRBJ2-7 to the DNA end suggests the J call may be wrong. This TCR derives from a girl aged 5-17 years with multiple sclerosis. The specimen was blood. The CDR3 DNA reads TGTGCCACCAGTGACTCGGGACTAGCGGGAGCGAATGAGCAGTACTTC. Protein product: CATSDSGLAGANEQYF.